Presented here are 8 T cell receptor beta chains from one specimen sequenced in a study of T cells in Graves' hyperthyroidism and ophthalmopathy. RNA transcripts were the template for amplifying TCR beta CDR3 regions. First-round RT-PCR targeting the TCR CDR3 was performed with the HTBI primer set. TCRdb ran MiXCR on the multiplex PCR reads and lists one entry per CDR3 protein. The table has a few hundred thousand distinct CDR3 sequences, 15% to 20% seen once. Sample: blood. These receptors were taken from a woman younger than 30 with Graves' ophthalmopathy.

This clonotype was counted a few times. The chain links TRBV19 to TRBJ1-5; 8 bases align to TRBD1. V lost 3 bases, J lost 2 bases, and 6 bases stayed unmatched. The germline gives CDR1 LNHDA, CDR2 SQIVND (reference sequence). There are 16 residues in the CDR3. The CDR3: CASSIQLTGGNQPQHF. The CDR3 DNA reads as TGTGCCAGTAGTATTCAATTGACAGGGGGCAATCAGCCCCAGCATTTT.

The chain carries TRBV7-6 and TRBJ1-1; 11 nucleotides align to TRBD1. The germline V gene encodes CDR1 SGHVS and CDR2 FNYEAQ. The CDR3 sequence is 16 residues long. V lost 1 base and J lost 5; bases outside the gene matches: 6. This CDR3 reads CASSLGPGQGVTEAFF. CDR3 nucleotide sequence: TGTGCCAGCAGCTTAGGGCCGGGACAGGGGGTAACTGAAGCTTTCTTT.

This clonotype was picked up many times. This rearrangement joins TRBV28 to TRBJ1-6, with a possible D match to TRBD1 (5 bases). V was cut by 6 bases and J by 10 bases, with 10 bases left in between. The germline CDR1 and CDR2 sequences are MDHEN and SYDVKM. CDR3 size: 12 residues. CDR3 sequence (DNA): TGTGCCAGCAGCACCAGGGACTCACCCCTCCACTTT. It yields the protein CASSTRDSPLHF.

CDR3 DNA sequence: TGCAGTGCTAGCCGTCTAAGCGGGGGAGATACGCAGTATTTT. Translated: CSASRLSGGDTQYF. V usage is TRBV20-1 and J usage is TRBJ2-3; 8 nucleotides line up with TRBD2. Germline V gene sequence: CDR1 DFQATT, CDR2 SNEGSKA (reference sequence). With V trimmed by 3 bases and J by 5 bases, 7 bases remained unmatched. This CDR3 region has 14 residues.

The chain is built from TRBV19 and TRBJ2-7; D is unresolved. The V and J ends lost 5 bases and 0 bases respectively, with 14 bases between them. This CDR3 comprises 15 residues. The germline CDR1 and CDR2 sequences are LNHDA and SQIVND (reference sequence). CDR3 coding DNA: TGTGCCAGTAGTGCCACAATTGGAAGCTCCTACGAGCAGTACTTC. Translating it yields CASSATIGSSYEQYF.

This clonotype appeared many times. The J gene is TRBJ2-7, the V gene TRBV30, with 11 bases identical to TRBD1. The germline CDR1 and CDR2 sequences are GTSNPN and SVGIG (reference sequence). This CDR3 spans 14 amino acids. With 4 bases clipped from V and 6 bases from J, the junction kept 8 bases outside the gene matches. The chain's CDR3 is CAWMGPGTGGEQYF. CDR3 sequence (DNA): TGTGCCTGGATGGGTCCTGGGACAGGGGGCGAGCAGTACTTC.

This clonotype was counted at least ten times. V is TRBV3-1 and J is TRBJ1-1; maybe TRBD1 (6 bases). Trimming took 4 bases from V and 1 from J, leaving 13 bases between them. This CDR3 is built from 15 residues. Germline V gives CDR1 LGHDT, CDR2 YNNKEL (reference sequence). The CDR3 region is CASSPQGAGNTEAFF. In nucleotides, the CDR3 is TGTGCCAGCAGCCCACAGGGTGCAGGGAACACTGAAGCTTTCTTT.

Many counts were recorded for this clonotype. The rearrangement joins TRBV7-2 to TRBJ2-7; 11 bases match TRBD2. The CDR3 sequence is 15 residues long. Germline V CDR1 and CDR2: SGHTA, FQGNSA. J lost 3 bases, V lost 4 bases, and 5 bases had no gene match. CDR3: CASSSGLAVFYEQYF. CDR3 DNA: TGTGCCAGCAGCTCGGGACTAGCGGTCTTCTACGAGCAGTACTTC.